Presented here are 15 T cell receptor beta chains from one specimen sequenced in a study of blood T cells in healthy people across ages. Primed by a sample-barcoded 5' primer and a J-beta primer mix, a second PCR proceeded for about 6 to 11 cycles. TCRdb used MiXCR to reprocess the 5' RACE reads, holding one entry per CDR3 protein. The sample holds over a million distinct CDR3 sequences, approximately 63% seen once. The sequenced material came from blood. These receptors were taken from a man aged 18 to 35 in good health.

The sample holds a few counts of this clonotype. The gene calls are TRBV3-1 and TRBJ2-4; D remains unclear. The CDR3 runs to 18 residues. V lost 3 bases and J 0 bases, leaving 18 bases between the germline ends. Per the germline V gene, CDR1 is LGHDT and CDR2 is YNNKEL (reference sequence). The CDR3 nucleotides are TGTGCCAGCAGCCATAAGGGCGCCTCTTCTCTAGCCAAAAACATTCAGTACTTC. This codes for CASSHKGASSLAKNIQYF.

This chain connects TRBV7-8 to TRBJ2-7; D is tentatively TRBD1 or TRBD2 (5 bases each). TRBJ2-5 explains the end of the DNA better; the J call may be wrong. The germline gives CDR1 SGHVS, CDR2 FQNEAQ. The CDR3 length is 15 residues. CDR3 protein: CASSPGAFREETQYF. Here the CDR3 DNA reads TGTGCCAGCAGCCCCGGGGCGTTCAGGGAAGAGACCCAGTACTTC.

This clonotype was observed a single time. This rearrangement joins TRBV28 to TRBJ2-7; TRBD2 aligns across 9 bases. The J call is doubtful: the DNA matches TRBJ2-5 better. The germline V gene encodes CDR1 MDHEN and CDR2 SYDVKM. The CDR3 runs to 14 residues. The CDR3 region is CASSSSGVGETQYF. The CDR3 DNA is TGTGCCAGCAGTTCTAGCGGGGTTGGGGAGACCCAGTACTTC.

The V call is TRBV4-1, the J call TRBJ1-5; TRBD1 might be the D (5 bases). The V end lost 0 bases, the J end lost 5 bases, and 8 bases lay between the germline ends. This CDR3 contains 14 residues. The germline gives CDR1 MGHRA, CDR2 YSYEKL. CDR3 DNA: TGCGCCAGCAGCCAAGATATGGGGGATCAGCCCCAGCATTTT. The encoded protein is CASSQDMGDQPQHF.

The chain links TRBV4-1 to TRBJ1-2; D is ambiguous. The CDR3 spans 14 residues. The germline V and J ends were trimmed by 3 bases and 2 bases, with 10 bases remaining between them. In germline, CDR1 is MGHRA, CDR2 YSYEKL. The CDR3 DNA is TGCGCCAGCAGCCACCTGACGGAGAACTATGGCTACACCTTC. This gives the protein CASSHLTENYGYTF.

The chain recombines TRBV4-3 with TRBJ2-4; perhaps D is TRBD1 or TRBD2 (5 bases each). Germline lookup yields CDR1 LGHNA and CDR2 YSLEER. V was clipped by 3 bases and J by 10 bases, with 16 bases between them. The length of the CDR3 is 14 residues. The CDR3, as DNA: TGCGCCAGCAGCCACGACCAGGTGGGGGTAATTCAGTACTTC. It encodes CASSHDQVGVIQYF.

CDR3 DNA sequence: TGCGCCAGCAGCCAAGATCGGACATCTGAAGCTTTCTTT. Its translation is CASSQDRTSEAFF. V gene TRBV4-1 combines with J gene TRBJ1-1, with a possible D match to TRBD1 (5 bases). The CDR3 consists of 13 residues. V lost 0 bases and J lost 6, with 8 bases in between. Germline V gene lookup returns CDR1 MGHRA and CDR2 YSYEKL.

About this clonotype itself: Relative to the germline gene, one junction end is altered; a read error may explain this. J is TRBJ2-4 and V is TRBV4-3, with 9 positions matching TRBD2. Germline V gives CDR1 LGHNA, CDR2 YSLEER. This CDR3 has 16 amino acids. The CDR3 loop is CASIQVSGGTKNIQYF. CDR3 coding DNA: TGCGCCAGCATCCAAGTAAGCGGGGGGACCAAAAACATTCAGTACTTC.

V gene TRBV11-2 combines with J gene TRBJ2-1, with D uncertain. The CDR3 covers 13 residues. Germline V CDR1 and CDR2: SGHAT, FQNNGV. The V and J ends lost 8 bases and 10 bases respectively, with 18 bases between them. CDR3 nucleotide sequence: TGTGCCAGCGGCCCCCCAATCGGGCAGGAGCAGTTCTTC. Amino acids: CASGPPIGQEQFF.

The chain couples TRBV4-1 to TRBJ2-7, with 8 bases that match TRBD1. V lost 4 bases to trimming and J lost 2 bases; unmatched junction nucleotides: 13. Per the germline V gene, CDR1 is MGHRA and CDR2 is YSYEKL. This CDR3 is 17 amino acids long. CDR3 residues: CASSPRSADRVPYEQYF. CDR3 nucleotide sequence: TGCGCCAGCAGCCCCCGATCGGCGGACAGGGTCCCCTACGAGCAGTACTTC.

The CDR3 is CATSRERAGSIYF. As DNA, the CDR3 is TGTGCCACCAGCAGAGAGAGGGCAGGTTCCATATATTTT. The chain links TRBV15 to TRBJ1-3; D call uncertain. CDR1 is LNHNV, CDR2 YYDKDF, per germline (reference sequence). Trimming removed 0 bases from V and 11 bases from J, with 11 bases in between. The CDR3 runs 13 residues.

V gene TRBV7-9 combines with J gene TRBJ2-7; D not certain. Looked up from germline, CDR1 is SEHNR and CDR2 is FQNEAQ (reference sequence). V dropped 5 bases and J dropped 4 bases, with 15 bases sitting between them. The CDR3 length is 14 residues. CDR3 nucleotide sequence: TGTGCCAGCAGCCCCCTGGTGGCGGCGTACGAGCAGTACTTC. It encodes CASSPLVAAYEQYF.

This clonotype was recorded once. The J gene is TRBJ2-7, the V gene TRBV20-1; TRBD2 aligns across 9 bases. The end of the DNA is better explained by TRBJ2-5, so the J call may be wrong. In germline, CDR1 is DFQATT, CDR2 SNEGSKA (reference sequence). CDR3 size: 14 residues. Here the CDR3 reads CSARDGGTSRTQYF. The CDR3, as DNA: TGCAGTGCTAGAGATGGAGGGACTAGCCGGACCCAGTACTTC.

This clonotype was seen only once. V is TRBV5-1 and J is TRBJ2-1; 11 bases line up with TRBD2. Germline V lookup: CDR1 SGHRS, CDR2 YFSETQ. This CDR3 has 15 amino acids. J lost 6 bases, V lost 2 bases, and 4 bases had no gene match. The CDR3 reads CASSLLAGEINEQFF. CDR3 bases: TGCGCCAGCAGCTTACTAGCGGGAGAAATCAATGAGCAGTTCTTC.

The chain employs TRBV25-1 and TRBJ2-1, with 10 bases lining up with TRBD1. CDR3 length: 15 amino acids. In germline, CDR1 is MGHDK, CDR2 SYGVNS. The J segment lost 5 bases and the V segment lost 2 bases, leaving 3 bases of the junction unmatched. The CDR3 loop reads CASSEGGTGDNEQFF. The CDR3 coding sequence is TGTGCCAGCAGTGAAGGAGGGACAGGGGACAATGAGCAGTTCTTC. The full variable domain, rest sourced from reference TRBV25-1 and TRBJ2-1, is EADIYQTPRYLVIGTGKKITLECSQTMGHDKMYWYQQDPGMELHLIHYSYGVNSTEKGDLSSESTVSRIRTEHFPLTLESARPSHTSQYLCASSEGGTGDNEQFFGPGTRLTVL.